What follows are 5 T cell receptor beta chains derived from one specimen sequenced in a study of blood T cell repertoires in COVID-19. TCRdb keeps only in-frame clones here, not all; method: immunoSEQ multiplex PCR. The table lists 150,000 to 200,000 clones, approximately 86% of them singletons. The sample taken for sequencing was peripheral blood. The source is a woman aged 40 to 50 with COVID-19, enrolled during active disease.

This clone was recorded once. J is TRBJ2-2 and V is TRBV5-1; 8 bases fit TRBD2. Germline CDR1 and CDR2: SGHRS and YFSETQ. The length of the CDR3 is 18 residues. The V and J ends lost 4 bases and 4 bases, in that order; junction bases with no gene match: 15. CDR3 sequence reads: CASSVPKTGGSGTGELFF. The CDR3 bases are TGCGCCAGCAGCGTACCCAAGACGGGAGGGTCGGGCACCGGGGAGCTGTTTTTT.

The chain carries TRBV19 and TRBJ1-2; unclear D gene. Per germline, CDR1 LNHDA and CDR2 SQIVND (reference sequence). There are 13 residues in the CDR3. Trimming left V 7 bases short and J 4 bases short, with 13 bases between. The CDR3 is CASTPRGVYGYTF. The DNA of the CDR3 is TGTGCCAGTACCCCGAGAGGAGTCTATGGCTACACCTTC.

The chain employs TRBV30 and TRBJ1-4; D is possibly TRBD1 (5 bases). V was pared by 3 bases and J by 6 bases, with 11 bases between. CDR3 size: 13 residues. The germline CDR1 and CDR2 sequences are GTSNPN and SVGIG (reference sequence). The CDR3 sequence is CAWSPGGDEKLFF. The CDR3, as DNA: TGTGCCTGGAGCCCCGGGGGAGATGAAAAACTGTTTTTT.

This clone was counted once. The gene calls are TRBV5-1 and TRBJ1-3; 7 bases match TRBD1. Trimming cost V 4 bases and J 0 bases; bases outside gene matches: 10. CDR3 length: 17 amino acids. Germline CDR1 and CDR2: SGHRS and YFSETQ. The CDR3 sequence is CASSAMPGQHSGNTIYF. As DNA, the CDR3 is TGCGCCAGCAGCGCAATGCCGGGACAGCACTCTGGAAACACCATATATTTT.

The CDR3 DNA follows: TGTGCCAGCAGCTTAACACCCTCCAGGGTGGGATTTGGTCAGCCCCAGCATTTT. Its protein product is CASSLTPSRVGFGQPQHF. The genes are TRBV7-8 and TRBJ1-5, with D possibly matching TRBD1 (5 bases). Germline values: CDR1 SGHVS, CDR2 FQNEAQ. Trimming took off 2 bases at V and 6 bases at J, with 23 bases between the two ends. This CDR3 spans 18 amino acids.